This entry concerns a single TCR beta chain. This sample is drawn from a study of cytomegalovirus exposure and HLA in healthy donors. Germline values: CDR1 SGHRS, CDR2 YFSETQ. Losses at the gene ends were 6 bases for V and 6 bases for J; bases not matched to a gene: 12. The CDR3 contains 14 residues. PCR was performed using 60 Vbeta and 13 Jbeta primers. Here immunoSEQ multiplex PCR was the method, and the copy in TCRdb shows in-frame clones only, minus some. The table shows about 200,000 clones, with around nine tenths occurring only once. This clonotype originated in a woman aged 18-29 years in good health and CMV-seronegative. The chain combines TRBV5-1 with TRBJ2-7, with 7 nucleotides matching TRBD2. The sequencing input was PBMCs. CDR3 sequence reads: CASKDAGETIEQYF. As DNA, the CDR3 is TGCGCCAGCAAGGACGCGGGAGAAACCATCGAGCAGTACTTC. The whole variable domain, filled in from reference TRBV5-1 and TRBJ2-7, reads KAGVTQTPRYLIKTRGQQVTLSCSPISGHRSVSWYQQTPGQGLQFLFEYFSETQRNKGNFPGRFSGRQFSNSRSEMNVSTLELGDSALYLCASKDAGETIEQYFGPGTRLTVT.